These 31 T cell receptor beta chains were sequenced from one sample in a study of cytomegalovirus exposure and HLA in healthy donors. PCR primers comprised 60 Vbeta and 13 Jbeta primers. Data came from immunoSEQ multiplex PCR; TCRdb stores just in-frame clones and leaves some out. The sample lists about 82,000 clones, around three fifths seen once, with 20% to 25% in the top ten. The sequenced sample consisted of PBMCs. The receptors here all came from a woman in her fifties or sixties in good health and CMV-seropositive.

The J gene is TRBJ1-2, the V gene TRBV28, with TRBD1 identical over 7 bases. V lost 5 bases and J lost 4; bases outside the gene matches: 13. Looked up from germline, CDR1 is MDHEN and CDR2 is SYDVKM. The CDR3 has 16 amino acids. This chain's CDR3 is CASSPTDRATVYGYTF. The CDR3 DNA reads TGTGCCAGCAGTCCTACTGACAGGGCGACCGTCTATGGCTACACCTTC.

This clone was observed a few times. The J gene is TRBJ1-1, the V gene TRBV15; D gene uncertain. CDR3 length: 11 residues. The germline V gene encodes CDR1 LNHNV and CDR2 YYDKDF (reference sequence). Between the trimmed V and J ends, which lost 1 base and 8 bases, there was a span of 5 bases. CDR3 sequence (DNA): TGTGCCACCAGCAGAGGCAGGGAAGCTTTCTTT. It specifies CATSRGREAFF.

V gene TRBV30 combines with J gene TRBJ1-3; tentatively, D is TRBD1 (5 bases). CDR1 is GTSNPN and CDR2 is SVGIG in the germline V gene (reference sequence). Trimming shortened V by 1 base and J by 2 bases, and 9 bases separated the two germline ends. The CDR3 totals 14 residues. CDR3: CAWSEGFTGNTIYF. CDR3 sequence (DNA): TGTGCCTGGAGTGAGGGGTTCACTGGAAACACCATATATTTT.

The J gene is TRBJ2-5, the V gene TRBV2, with 7 bases matching TRBD2. The CDR3 loop spans 13 amino acids. CDR1 is SNHLY, CDR2 FYNNEI, per germline. V lost 3 bases to trimming and J lost 5 bases; unmatched junction nucleotides: 3. CDR3 nucleotide sequence: TGTGCCAGCAGTGATAGGGAGGGGGAGACCCAGTACTTC. This encodes CASSDREGETQYF.

This chain joins TRBV6-5 and TRBJ1-2; no clear D gene. The V gene lost 0 bases and the J gene lost 2 bases, with 13 bases spanning the gap. Germline V gene lookup returns CDR1 MNHEY and CDR2 SVGAGI. The CDR3 sequence is 16 residues long. The chain's CDR3 is CASSYSIPGSNYGYTF. The CDR3 DNA follows: TGTGCCAGCAGTTACTCGATACCCGGGAGCAACTATGGCTACACCTTC.

In this sample, this clone turned up a few times. The chain has TRBV28 and TRBJ1-1, with unresolved D. The CDR3 has 13 amino acids. Germline assignment: CDR1 MDHEN and CDR2 SYDVKM. Trimming removed 2 bases at V and 3 bases at J, with 7 bases between. The CDR3 DNA reads as TGTGCCAGCAGTTTAGGAGTGGACACTGAAGCTTTCTTT. It codes for CASSLGVDTEAFF.

This chain uses TRBV2 with TRBJ1-5, with a possible D match to TRBD1 (6 bases). Germline CDR1 reads SNHLY; CDR2 reads FYNNEI. CDR3 length equals 12 residues. Trimming shortened V by 6 bases and J by 9 bases, and 12 bases separated the two germline ends. The CDR3 reads CASSVQGLPQHF. As DNA, the CDR3 is TGTGCCAGCAGCGTACAGGGCCTGCCCCAGCATTTT.

This clone was observed once. The chain joins TRBV6-4 to TRBJ2-2, with 8 bases lining up with TRBD2. V shed 7 bases and J 5 bases; nucleotides not matched to a gene: 12. Germline CDR1 reads MRHNA; CDR2 reads SNTAGT. The CDR3 consists of 16 residues. CDR3 region: CASISRGGLGTGELFF. The CDR3 bases are TGTGCCAGCATTAGTCGGGGGGGCCTCGGGACCGGGGAGCTGTTTTTT.

The chain has TRBV2 and TRBJ2-3; 9 positions match TRBD1. V gave up 8 bases and J gave up 2 bases; unmatched junction bases: 5. The CDR3 is made up of 14 amino acids. CDR1 is SNHLY and CDR2 is FYNNEI in the germline V gene. The CDR3 is CASQDRGYTDTQYF. The CDR3 region has the DNA TGTGCCAGCCAGGACAGGGGCTACACAGATACGCAGTATTTT.

This chain uses TRBV28 with TRBJ1-6; D is ambiguous. The CDR3 covers 17 residues. Germline loops: CDR1 MDHEN, CDR2 SYDVKM. Deletions cut 0 bases from V and 5 bases from J, with 14 bases between. The CDR3 sequence: CASSLWVGSIDNSPLHF. The CDR3 DNA reads as TGTGCCAGCAGTTTATGGGTGGGCTCCATAGATAATTCACCCCTCCACTTT. Filled out from reference TRBV28 and TRBJ1-6, the complete variable domain reads DVKVTQSSRYLVKRTGEKVFLECVQDMDHENMFWYRQDPGLGLRLIYFSYDVKMKEKGDIPEGYSVSREKKERFSLILESASTNQTSMYLCASSLWVGSIDNSPLHFGNGTRLTVT.

The chain employs TRBV30 and TRBJ1-1; 12 bases are a match to TRBD1. The V gene end was trimmed by 3 bases and the J gene end by 4 bases; junction bases not matched to a gene: 6. Per germline, CDR1 GTSNPN and CDR2 SVGIG (reference sequence). The CDR3 extends over 15 amino acids. The CDR3 DNA follows: TGTGCCTGGAGCCATAGGGACAGGGGGCCCACTGAAGCTTTCTTT. Translation gives CAWSHRDRGPTEAFF. Full variable domain (outside the CDR3, taken from reference TRBV30 and TRBJ1-1): SQTIHQWPATLVQPVGSPLSLECTVEGTSNPNLYWYRQAAGRGLQLLFYSVGIGQISSEVPQNLSASRPQDRQFILSSKKLLLSDSGFYLCAWSHRDRGPTEAFFGQGTRLTVV.

The chain carries TRBV2 and TRBJ1-5, with D hard to call. Germline assignment: CDR1 SNHLY and CDR2 FYNNEI. CDR3 length equals 17 residues. Trimming removed 5 bases at V and 2 bases at J, with 19 bases between. DNA for the CDR3: TGTGCCAGCAGTTTCGCTCCTATCACTAGGGGCAATCAGCCCCAGCATTTT. Its translation: CASSFAPITRGNQPQHF.

The genes are TRBV7-9 and TRBJ1-2; perhaps TRBD1 as D (6 bases). The CDR3 runs 15 residues. The germline gives CDR1 SEHNR, CDR2 FQNEAQ (reference sequence). The V end was cut by 2 bases, the J end by 4 bases, with 14 bases between. In nucleotides, the CDR3 is TGTGCCAGCAGCTTACGACAGGAGGCTTCCTATGGCTACACCTTC. This encodes CASSLRQEASYGYTF.

A few counts support this clone. The chain combines TRBV27 with TRBJ1-5, with D maybe TRBD1 (6 bases). CDR3 length: 15 amino acids. The V gene lost 4 bases and the J gene lost 4 bases, with 14 bases spanning the gap. Germline V gene sequence: CDR1 MNHEY, CDR2 SMNVEV (reference sequence). Written as DNA, the CDR3 is TGTGCCAGCAGTTCGGAGGACAGTTTAAATCAGCCCCAGCATTTT. This sequence encodes CASSSEDSLNQPQHF.

In this sample, this clone turned up once. V and J are TRBV19 and TRBJ1-2; D gene ambiguous. V lost 8 bases, J lost 4 bases, and 14 bases lay in between. Germline lookup yields CDR1 LNHDA and CDR2 SQIVND (reference sequence). This CDR3 contains 13 residues. The CDR3 bases are TGTGCCAGTTCGGAGGTCGGTAGCTATGGCTACACCTTC. Translated: CASSEVGSYGYTF.

The chain carries TRBV28 and TRBJ2-6; D unclear. Trimming left V 4 bases short and J 0 bases short, with 4 bases between. Germline V CDR1 and CDR2: MDHEN, SYDVKM. This CDR3 is 14 amino acids long. The CDR3: CASSSSSGANVLTF. DNA for the CDR3: TGTGCCAGCAGTTCGAGCTCTGGGGCCAACGTCCTGACTTTC.

This clone occurred a few times. V is TRBV6-6 and J is TRBJ2-1; 7 bases map to TRBD2. Germline V gene sequence: CDR1 MNHNY, CDR2 SVGAGI (reference sequence). The CDR3 is made up of 12 amino acids. J gave up 7 bases and V 5 bases, and 2 bases lay outside the gene matches. CDR3 DNA sequence: TGTGCCAGCAGTCCCGGGGGGAATGAGCAGTTCTTC. This codes for CASSPGGNEQFF.

The chain is built from TRBV7-8 and TRBJ2-1, with 7 bases fitting TRBD2. The CDR3 sequence is 15 residues long. Germline V gene data show CDR1 as SGHVS and CDR2 as FQNEAQ. V shed 1 base and J 5 bases; nucleotides not matched to a gene: 5. This CDR3 is CASSLGWAGDNEQFF. The CDR3 bases are TGTGCCAGCAGCTTAGGATGGGCGGGGGACAATGAGCAGTTCTTC. Full variable domain (missing parts from reference TRBV7-8 and TRBJ2-1): GAGVSQSPRYKVAKRGQDVALRCDPISGHVSLFWYQQALGQGPEFLTYFQNEAQLDKSGLPSDRFFAERPEGSVSTLKIQRTQQEDSAVYLCASSLGWAGDNEQFFGPGTRLTVL.

This chain uses TRBV6-5 with TRBJ1-2; 10 bases are shared with TRBD1. V was clipped by 6 bases and J by 6 bases; unmatched bases: 7. Germline CDR1 and CDR2: MNHEY and SVGAGI. CDR3 length equals 14 residues. CDR3 coding DNA: TGTGCCAGCAGAAGGACAGGGGGGCCGCATGGCTACACCTTC. Encoded protein: CASRRTGGPHGYTF.

The rearrangement joins TRBV5-6 to TRBJ2-3; TRBD2 is a possible D gene (5 bases). Germline-derived CDR1 and CDR2 are SGHDT and YYEEEE. CDR3 size: 18 residues. With 4 bases removed from V and 1 base from J, the gap between germline ends came to 22 bases. CDR3 sequence (DNA): TGTGCCAGCAGCCCAGTTTCGGGTTCGCGGGCGGGCACAGATACGCAGTATTTT. Translating it yields CASSPVSGSRAGTDTQYF.

The V and J genes are TRBV5-5 and TRBJ1-1, with D tentatively TRBD1 (5 bases). CDR1 is SGHKS, CDR2 YYEKEE, per germline (reference sequence). The CDR3 loop spans 15 amino acids. V gave up 0 bases and J gave up 1 base, with 10 bases separating them. Written as DNA, the CDR3 is TGTGCCAGCAGCTTGGTTGGACACCAGAACACTGAAGCTTTCTTT. Its translation: CASSLVGHQNTEAFF.

The chain has TRBV27 and TRBJ2-5, with 7 bases lining up with TRBD2. CDR1 is MNHEY and CDR2 is SMNVEV in the germline V gene (reference sequence). CDR3 size: 14 residues. Losses at the gene ends were 3 bases for V and 5 bases for J; bases not matched to a gene: 6. DNA of the CDR3: TGTGCCAGCAGTTTGGGGGGGAAAGGGGAGACCCAGTACTTC. Protein sequence: CASSLGGKGETQYF.

The chain recombines TRBV5-1 with TRBJ1-4; 7 positions match TRBD1. V shed 4 bases and J 2 bases; nucleotides not matched to a gene: 5. This CDR3 contains 15 residues. From germline, CDR1 is SGHRS and CDR2 YFSETQ. The CDR3 loop reads CASSPEGATNEKLFF. Here the CDR3 DNA reads TGCGCCAGCAGCCCGGAGGGGGCCACTAATGAAAAACTGTTTTTT. The entire variable domain, with the rest obtained from reference TRBV5-1 and TRBJ1-4, is as follows: KAGVTQTPRYLIKTRGQQVTLSCSPISGHRSVSWYQQTPGQGLQFLFEYFSETQRNKGNFPGRFSGRQFSNSRSEMNVSTLELGDSALYLCASSPEGATNEKLFFGSGTQLSVL.

The chain carries TRBV9 and TRBJ1-6; 7 bases match TRBD1. With 0 bases clipped from V and 4 bases from J, the junction kept 4 bases outside the gene matches. Germline assignment: CDR1 SGDLS and CDR2 YYNGEE. The CDR3 is 16 amino acids. The CDR3: CASSVGDSVYNSPLHF. The CDR3 nucleotides read TGTGCCAGCAGCGTAGGGGACAGCGTGTATAATTCACCCCTCCACTTT.

The sample holds a few counts of this clone. The chain joins TRBV29-1 to TRBJ1-4; possible D gene TRBD1, 6 bases. Germline V CDR1 and CDR2: SQVTM, ANQGSEA. The V end was cut by 7 bases, the J end by 2 bases, with 11 bases between. This CDR3 region has 13 residues. The CDR3 loop is CSAWTVTNEKLFF. In DNA form, the CDR3 reads TGCAGCGCCTGGACAGTTACTAATGAAAAACTGTTTTTT.

This chain joins TRBV6-5 and TRBJ1-2, with TRBD1 identical over 7 bases. CDR1 and CDR2 from the germline V gene are MNHEY and SVGAGI. V lost 2 bases to trimming and J lost 6 bases; unmatched junction nucleotides: 3. The CDR3 totals 13 residues. This chain's CDR3 is CASSYRGLDGYTF. As DNA, the CDR3 is TGTGCCAGCAGTTACAGGGGGCTAGATGGCTACACCTTC.

This clone was observed a few times. The rearrangement joins TRBV27 to TRBJ1-5; D ambiguous. Trimming removed 4 bases at V and 7 bases at J, with 11 bases between. The CDR3 consists of 13 residues. Germline V lookup: CDR1 MNHEY, CDR2 SMNVEV (reference sequence). The CDR3 here is CASSSRIGQPQHF. CDR3 sequence (DNA): TGTGCCAGCAGTTCAAGGATCGGGCAGCCCCAGCATTTT.

The chain is built from TRBV28 and TRBJ1-2, with a tentative D call TRBD1 (5 bases). Germline lookup yields CDR1 MDHEN and CDR2 SYDVKM. Trimming left V 8 bases short and J 0 bases short, with 10 bases between. CDR3 size: 13 residues. CDR3 region: CASAAGTNYGYTF. The CDR3 DNA follows: TGTGCCAGCGCGGCAGGGACTAACTATGGCTACACCTTC.

This chain connects TRBV15 to TRBJ2-1; 14 bases are a match to TRBD2. The V segment lost 0 bases and the J segment 9 bases; nucleotides outside the gene matches: 13. This CDR3 region has 19 residues. Looked up from germline, CDR1 is LNHNV and CDR2 is YYDKDF (reference sequence). CDR3 in DNA: TGTGCCACCAGCAGAGATTTCGGAGGAGGGACTAGCGGGGGAGTTGAGCAGTTCTTC. Amino acid sequence: CATSRDFGGGTSGGVEQFF.

This clone has only a few counts. The J gene is TRBJ2-2, the V gene TRBV10-3; TRBD1 matches 8 bases. This CDR3 has 16 residues. CDR1 and CDR2 (germline): ENHRY, SYGVKD. J was trimmed by 5 bases and V by 5 bases; bases with no gene match: 10. The CDR3 DNA follows: TGTGCCATCAGTCCGACAGGGGTAGGAGGGACCGGGGAGCTGTTTTTT. As protein: CAISPTGVGGTGELFF.

The genes are TRBV6-1 and TRBJ2-1, with 8 bases matching TRBD1. This CDR3 spans 15 amino acids. After removal of 1 base from V and 9 bases from J, the junction contained 8 bases not matched to a gene. Germline loops: CDR1 MNHNS, CDR2 SASEGT. CDR3: CASSEGVNRGIEQFF. The CDR3 region has the DNA TGTGCCAGCAGTGAAGGGGTGAACAGGGGGATTGAGCAGTTCTTC.